The 21 T cell receptor beta chains below were found in one sample sequenced in a study of T cell repertoires in cytomegalovirus infection. MiXCR was run by TCRdb on the reads, yielding one entry per CDR3 protein. The data contain fewer than 200,000 distinct CDR3 sequences, 8.5% to 10% of them seen just once; the ten biggest clones take up approximately 4.2%. Sequences were obtained from PBMCs. The source of these receptors is a human donor in good health (CMV status not recorded). Some clones in this sample may be carry-over from other donors' samples.

This clonotype was counted many times. The rearrangement uses TRBV7-2 and TRBJ2-7, with 10 bases lining up with TRBD1. With 5 bases clipped from V and 7 bases from J, the junction kept 8 bases outside the gene matches. Per the germline V gene, CDR1 is SGHTA and CDR2 is FQGNSA. There are 14 residues in the CDR3. Here the CDR3 reads CASSTDRGSDEQYF. CDR3 sequence (DNA): TGTGCCAGCAGCACGGACAGGGGGTCTGATGAGCAGTACTTC.

The table lists this clonotype with many counts. The gene calls are TRBV7-8 and TRBJ1-1; 9 bases match TRBD1. The V gene end was trimmed by 5 bases and the J gene end by 4 bases; junction bases not matched to a gene: 8. Per the germline V gene, CDR1 is SGHVS and CDR2 is FQNEAQ. This CDR3 contains 15 residues. As DNA, the CDR3 is TGTGCCAGCAGCCCAGGGACAGGGTTGGTCACTGAAGCTTTCTTT. Protein product: CASSPGTGLVTEAFF.

This clonotype was counted a few times. The gene calls are TRBV15 and TRBJ2-7, with 7 bases fitting TRBD2. Trimming cost V 0 bases and J 2 bases; bases outside gene matches: 13. CDR1 LNHNV and CDR2 YYDKDF come from the germline V gene (reference sequence). The CDR3 covers 18 residues. As DNA, the CDR3 is TGTGCCACCAGCAGAGACGGACGTGGCGGGAGAGGCACCTACGAGCAGTACTTC. Amino acid sequence: CATSRDGRGGRGTYEQYF.

This clonotype was picked up many times. This chain joins TRBV7-9 and TRBJ1-2; D call uncertain. V lost 1 base and J 0 bases, leaving 6 bases between the germline ends. The CDR3 is 14 residues long. Germline loops: CDR1 SEHNR, CDR2 FQNEAQ (reference sequence). For the CDR3, the DNA is TGTGCCAGCAGCTTAGTCGCGACTAACTATGGCTACACCTTC. Translation gives CASSLVATNYGYTF. Filled out from reference TRBV7-9 and TRBJ1-2, the complete variable domain reads DTGVSQNPRHKITKRGQNVTFRCDPISEHNRLYWYRQTLGQGPEFLTYFQNEAQLEKSRLLSDRFSAERPKGSFSTLEIQRTEQGDSAMYLCASSLVATNYGYTFGSGTRLTVV.

This clonotype showed up just a few times. V and J are TRBV19 and TRBJ2-1; no clear D. Germline CDR1 LNHDA, CDR2 SQIVND (reference sequence). The CDR3 runs to 16 residues. The germline V and J ends were trimmed by 5 bases and 0 bases, with 14 bases remaining between them. This chain's CDR3 is CASSHPVPSSYNEQFF. The DNA for the CDR3 is TGTGCCAGTAGTCACCCGGTCCCGAGCTCCTACAATGAGCAGTTCTTC. The variable domain in full, with the rest retrieved from reference TRBV19 and TRBJ2-1, is DGGITQSPKYLFRKEGQNVTLSCEQNLNHDAMYWYRQDPGQGLRLIYYSQIVNDFQKGDIAEGYSVSREKKESFPLTVTSAQKNPTAFYLCASSHPVPSSYNEQFFGPGTRLTVL.

This clonotype was counted many times. The V call is TRBV6-2 or TRBV6-3, the J call TRBJ1-2, with D unresolved. This CDR3 region has 13 residues. Trimming removed 0 bases at V and 2 bases at J, with 4 bases between. Germline CDR1 and CDR2: MNHEY and SVGEGT. In DNA form, the CDR3 reads TGTGCCAGCAGTTACTCAGGAAACTATGGCTACACCTTC. Translated, it gives CASSYSGNYGYTF.

This sequence joins TRBV28 and TRBJ2-1; no clear D. Trimming left V 6 bases short and J 3 bases short, with 9 bases between. The CDR3 length is 13 residues. CDR1 and CDR2 from the germline V gene are MDHEN and SYDVKM. CDR3 residues: CASRPQNYNEQFF. Here the CDR3 DNA reads TGTGCCAGCAGGCCACAAAACTACAATGAGCAGTTCTTC.

This chain connects TRBV28 to TRBJ2-3; D is uncertain. CDR3 length: 14 residues. Trimming left V 3 bases short and J 3 bases short, with 10 bases between. Germline loops: CDR1 MDHEN, CDR2 SYDVKM. In DNA, the CDR3 is TGTGCCAGCAGTTTCCGCCTAGGGACAGATACGCAGTATTTT. Protein sequence: CASSFRLGTDTQYF.

This clonotype was seen ten or more times. The chain joins TRBV7-8 to TRBJ2-1, with TRBD2 identical over 8 bases. With 7 bases clipped from V and 4 bases from J, the junction kept 3 bases outside the gene matches. This CDR3 is 13 amino acids long. In germline, CDR1 is SGHVS, CDR2 FQNEAQ. The CDR3 loop reads CASMSSGYNEQFF. CDR3 in DNA: TGTGCCAGCATGTCTAGCGGGTACAATGAGCAGTTCTTC.

This clonotype occurred many times. The chain joins TRBV19 to TRBJ2-1; weak D call: TRBD1 (5 bases). Germline loops: CDR1 LNHDA, CDR2 SQIVND (reference sequence). This CDR3 has 14 amino acids. V was clipped by 5 bases and J by 2 bases, with 10 bases between them. In DNA, the CDR3 is TGTGCCAGTAGTCCGCAGGGTACCTACAATGAGCAGTTCTTC. As protein: CASSPQGTYNEQFF.

The chain carries TRBV28 and TRBJ1-1; 10 nucleotides line up with TRBD1. V shed 6 bases and J 4 bases; nucleotides not matched to a gene: 8. This CDR3 is built from 15 residues. The germline CDR1 and CDR2 sequences are MDHEN and SYDVKM. The CDR3 spells CASSRPGQGTTEAFF. In DNA, the CDR3 is TGTGCCAGCAGCCGGCCGGGACAGGGGACCACTGAAGCTTTCTTT. The variable domain in full, completed from reference TRBV28 and TRBJ1-1, reads DVKVTQSSRYLVKRTGEKVFLECVQDMDHENMFWYRQDPGLGLRLIYFSYDVKMKEKGDIPEGYSVSREKKERFSLILESASTNQTSMYLCASSRPGQGTTEAFFGQGTRLTVV.

There are a few counts of this clonotype. V gene TRBV7-9 combines with J gene TRBJ1-2, with 10 bases lining up with TRBD1. Per germline, CDR1 SEHNR and CDR2 FQNEAQ (reference sequence). The CDR3 consists of 16 residues. Trimming cost V 5 bases and J 8 bases; bases outside gene matches: 14. The CDR3 region has the DNA TGTGCCAGCAGCCGTCCTCCCGGGACAGGGGATAGAGGCTACACCTTC. It specifies CASSRPPGTGDRGYTF.

This clonotype was picked up many times. The chain employs TRBV27 and TRBJ2-3, with 10 bases lining up with TRBD1. Germline trimming cut 6 bases from V and 2 bases from J; bases unmatched to any gene: 5. CDR3 length equals 15 residues. Germline V lookup: CDR1 MNHEY, CDR2 SMNVEV (reference sequence). CDR3 DNA: TGTGCCAGCAGGGGAAGACAGGGGGCCACAGATACGCAGTATTTT. This gives the protein CASRGRQGATDTQYF.

This clonotype was counted many times. The chain recombines TRBV20-1 with TRBJ2-7, with TRBD1 matching 11 bases. The CDR3 has 13 residues. CDR1 and CDR2 from the germline V gene are DFQATT and SNEGSKA (reference sequence). Trimming at V came to 6 bases and at J to 6 bases, leaving 7 bases not matched to a gene. Here the CDR3 reads CSAQTGQGGEQYF. In nucleotides, the CDR3 is TGCAGTGCCCAAACGGGACAGGGGGGCGAGCAGTACTTC.

The chain links TRBV4-1 to TRBJ2-5; no firm D call. There are 15 residues in the CDR3. CDR1 MGHRA and CDR2 YSYEKL come from the germline V gene. Trimming cost V 0 bases and J 5 bases, with 13 bases left between them. The CDR3 loop reads CASSQDKSWGETQYF. CDR3 DNA: TGCGCCAGCAGCCAAGACAAATCGTGGGGTGAGACCCAGTACTTC.

This clonotype turned up a few times. The rearrangement joins TRBV5-6 to TRBJ2-1; 14 bases match TRBD2. This CDR3 contains 18 residues. V trimming: 4 bases; J trimming: 3 bases; junction bases outside the gene matches: 9. Germline loops: CDR1 SGHDT, CDR2 YYEEEE. The chain's CDR3 is CASSLGLAGVGGYNEQFF. Here the CDR3 DNA reads TGTGCCAGCAGCCTGGGACTAGCGGGGGTAGGGGGCTACAATGAGCAGTTCTTC.

This clonotype was seen more than once but under ten times. The chain has TRBV19 and TRBJ2-2; TRBD2 might be the D (6 bases). The CDR3 runs to 17 residues. The V gene's germline CDR1 is LNHDA and CDR2 SQIVND (reference sequence). V lost 4 bases, J lost 0 bases, and 15 bases lay in between. The CDR3 region is CASSTPLPGANTGELFF. In DNA, the CDR3 is TGTGCCAGTAGTACCCCCCTCCCGGGGGCGAACACCGGGGAGCTGTTTTTT.

There are many counts of this clonotype. The chain links TRBV7-2 to TRBJ2-5; 9 bases fit TRBD1. The CDR3 consists of 16 residues. Per the germline V gene, CDR1 is SGHTA and CDR2 is FQGNSA. J gave up 3 bases and V 4 bases, and 9 bases lay outside the gene matches. In DNA form, the CDR3 reads TGTGCCAGCAGCTACCTAGGGACAGGGTTCAAAGAGACCCAGTACTTC. Translated: CASSYLGTGFKETQYF.

The rearrangement joins TRBV11-2 to TRBJ1-6; the D is unclear. The CDR3 extends over 12 amino acids. The V gene's germline CDR1 is SGHAT and CDR2 FQNNGV. V lost 3 bases and J lost 7, with 4 bases in between. The CDR3: CASSFPNSPLHF. In DNA, the CDR3 is TGTGCCAGCAGCTTCCCAAATTCACCCCTCCACTTT.

The chain links TRBV18 to TRBJ1-1, with 7 bases matching TRBD1. CDR3 length: 16 residues. Germline values: CDR1 KGHSH, CDR2 LQKENI. J gave up 5 bases and V 3 bases, and 12 bases lay outside the gene matches. CDR3 nucleotide sequence: TGTGCCAGCTCACCCGCTCCTACTAGGGGACAGACTGAAGCTTTCTTT. Residues: CASSPAPTRGQTEAFF.

In its sample, this clonotype was seen a few times. This chain links TRBV25-1 with TRBJ2-3; D gene unclear. Trimming pared 4 bases from V and 2 bases from J, leaving 4 bases between. This CDR3 comprises 12 residues. Germline V CDR1 and CDR2: MGHDK, SYGVNS. CDR3 region: CASSVLTDTQYF. CDR3 DNA sequence: TGTGCCAGCAGTGTCCTCACAGATACGCAGTATTTT.